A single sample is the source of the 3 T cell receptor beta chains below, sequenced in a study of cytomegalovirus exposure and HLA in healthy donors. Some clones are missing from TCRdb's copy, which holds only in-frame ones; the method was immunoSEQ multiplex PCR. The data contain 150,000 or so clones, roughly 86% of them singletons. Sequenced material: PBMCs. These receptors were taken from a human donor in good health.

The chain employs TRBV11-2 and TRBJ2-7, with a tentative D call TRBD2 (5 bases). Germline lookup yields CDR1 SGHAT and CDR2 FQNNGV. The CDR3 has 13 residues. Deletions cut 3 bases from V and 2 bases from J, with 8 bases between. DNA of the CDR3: TGTGCCAGCAGCTTGATACTAGCCTACGAGCAGTACTTC. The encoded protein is CASSLILAYEQYF.

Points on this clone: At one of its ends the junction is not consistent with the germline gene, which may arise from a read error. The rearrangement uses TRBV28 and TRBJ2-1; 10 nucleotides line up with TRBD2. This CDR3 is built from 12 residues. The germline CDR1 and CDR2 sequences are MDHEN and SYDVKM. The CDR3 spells CASSSKREGLVF. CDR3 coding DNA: TGTGCCAGCAGTTCGAAGCGGGAGGGCCTGGTCTTC. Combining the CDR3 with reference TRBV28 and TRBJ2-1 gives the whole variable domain DVKVTQSSRYLVKRTGEKVFLECVQDMDHENMFWYRQDPGLGLRLIYFSYDVKMKEKGDIPEGYSVSREKKERFSLILESASTNQTSMYLCASSSKREGLVFGPGTRLTVL.

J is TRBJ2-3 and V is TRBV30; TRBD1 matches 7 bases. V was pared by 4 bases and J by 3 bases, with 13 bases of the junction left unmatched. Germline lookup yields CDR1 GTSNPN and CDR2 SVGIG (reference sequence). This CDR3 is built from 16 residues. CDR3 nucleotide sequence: TGTGCCTGGACTAAATGGCAACAGGGGTATACAGATACGCAGTATTTT. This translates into CAWTKWQQGYTDTQYF.